One and the same sample provided the 25 T cell receptor beta chains below, sequenced in a study of blood T cell repertoires in COVID-19. This table comes from immunoSEQ multiplex PCR, and its TCRdb copy is limited to in-frame clones, with some not included. The sample lists more than 85,000 clones; approximately 82% were seen once. Sequences were obtained from peripheral blood. The receptors shown here come from a man aged 65-85 years with acute or convalescent COVID-19.

The gene calls are TRBV7-2 and TRBJ2-1; D remains ambiguous. The CDR3 has 11 residues. Trimming shortened V by 3 bases and J by 10 bases, and 7 bases separated the two germline ends. CDR1 is SGHTA, CDR2 FQGNSA, per germline. The CDR3 reads CASSFGVEQFF. CDR3 sequence (DNA): TGTGCCAGCAGCTTCGGTGTCGAGCAGTTCTTC.

This clone ranks as medium-sized (0.01 to 0.1%). This chain connects TRBV7-9 to TRBJ1-2; D might be TRBD1 (5 bases). The V gene's germline CDR1 is SEHNR and CDR2 FQNEAQ (reference sequence). Trimming took 3 bases from V and 7 from J, leaving 9 bases between them. CDR3 length: 12 residues. The CDR3 spells CASSFDRGGYTF. The CDR3 DNA is TGTGCCAGCAGCTTCGATAGGGGTGGCTACACCTTC.

The V and J genes are TRBV7-3 and TRBJ2-2, with no clear D. The germline gives CDR1 SGHTA, CDR2 FQGTGA. Trimming removed 1 base from V and 4 bases from J, with 10 bases in between. There are 15 residues in the CDR3. CDR3 residues: CASSLKGRSTGELFF. In DNA, the CDR3 is TGTGCCAGCAGCTTAAAAGGCAGGTCCACCGGGGAGCTGTTTTTT.

This clone was observed a handful of times. The J gene is TRBJ1-2, the V gene TRBV6-5, with 7 bases identical to TRBD1. CDR1 and CDR2 (germline): MNHEY, SVGAGI. Losses at the gene ends were 6 bases for V and 3 bases for J; bases not matched to a gene: 4. This CDR3 contains 13 residues. In DNA, the CDR3 is TGTGCCAGCAGACCCGACAGGGACTATGGCTACACCTTC. Translated, it gives CASRPDRDYGYTF.

This chain uses TRBV18 with TRBJ2-3; D is unclear. This CDR3 contains 12 residues. V was shortened by 5 bases and J by 2 bases, with 5 bases between the two germline ends. Germline CDR1 is KGHSH and CDR2 is LQKENI. The CDR3 DNA reads as TGTGCCAGCTCATCAGACACAGATACGCAGTATTTT. The encoded protein is CASSSDTDTQYF.

This clone was detected many times. This chain connects TRBV2 to TRBJ2-5; perhaps TRBD2 as D (5 bases). This CDR3 spans 13 amino acids. Trimming removed 7 bases from V and 2 bases from J, with 11 bases in between. Germline CDR1 SNHLY, CDR2 FYNNEI. CDR3 sequence (DNA): TGTGCCAGCACGGGCTGGGAGCAAGAGACCCAGTACTTC. Protein: CASTGWEQETQYF.

The CDR3 nucleotides are TGTGCCAGCATCCCCGGGGGGGCATGGACCGGGGAGCTGTTTTTT. Protein: CASIPGGAWTGELFF. V usage is TRBV28 and J usage is TRBJ2-2, with 8 bases matching TRBD2. The CDR3 loop spans 15 amino acids. Trimming at V came to 7 bases and at J to 5 bases, leaving 9 bases not matched to a gene. Germline V gene sequence: CDR1 MDHEN, CDR2 SYDVKM.

This clone was detected once. This CDR3 reads CASSFGTGAVEQYF. The DNA for the CDR3 is TGCGCCAGCAGCTTTGGGACAGGGGCTGTCGAGCAGTACTTC. The V call is TRBV5-1, the J call TRBJ2-7, with TRBD1 matching 10 bases. The CDR3 has 14 amino acids. V lost 2 bases, J lost 6 bases, and 5 bases stayed unmatched. In germline, CDR1 is SGHRS, CDR2 YFSETQ. Together with reference TRBV5-1 and TRBJ2-7, the CDR3 gives the full variable domain: KAGVTQTPRYLIKTRGQQVTLSCSPISGHRSVSWYQQTPGQGLQFLFEYFSETQRNKGNFPGRFSGRQFSNSRSEMNVSTLELGDSALYLCASSFGTGAVEQYFGPGTRLTVT.

The genes are TRBV10-3 and TRBJ2-1; D possibly corresponds to TRBD1 (5 bases). Germline loops: CDR1 ENHRY, CDR2 SYGVKD. Trimming pared 2 bases from V and 1 base from J, leaving 15 bases between. CDR3 size: 17 residues. This CDR3 reads CAISETGKLSSYNEQFF. Written as DNA, the CDR3 is TGTGCCATCAGTGAGACAGGAAAACTCTCATCCTACAATGAGCAGTTCTTC.

This clone was picked up many times. The chain carries TRBV4-3 and TRBJ2-6; weak D call: TRBD1 (6 bases). There are 17 residues in the CDR3. V was pared by 1 base and J by 3 bases, with 13 bases between. Germline loops: CDR1 LGHNA, CDR2 YSLEER. CDR3 in amino acids: CASSQGDTESGANVLTF. CDR3 nucleotide sequence: TGCGCCAGCAGCCAAGGGGACACGGAGAGTGGGGCCAACGTCCTGACTTTC.

The rearrangement uses TRBV10-3 and TRBJ2-7; a possible D gene is TRBD2 (6 bases). Trimming removed 3 bases from V and 4 bases from J, with 28 bases in between. The CDR3 is made up of 19 amino acids. The germline V gene has CDR1 ENHRY and CDR2 SYGVKD. CDR3 sequence reads: CAISDGRGSGRNVEYEQYF. As DNA, the CDR3 is TGTGCCATCAGTGACGGGCGGGGTTCCGGCCGGAATGTTGAGTACGAGCAGTACTTC.

Comments on this clone: The same CDR3 arises from other DNA sequences in this sample as well. The genes are TRBV6-5 and TRBJ2-1; D possibly corresponds to TRBD1 (6 bases). Germline V gene data show CDR1 as MNHEY and CDR2 as SVGAGI. The V end lost 2 bases, the J end lost 5 bases, and 13 bases lay between the germline ends. CDR3 size: 15 residues. The CDR3 coding sequence is TGTGCCAGCAGTTACGGCAGGGGCGGACACAATGAGCAGTTCTTC. It codes for CASSYGRGGHNEQFF.

The V call is TRBV7-9, the J call TRBJ1-1, with D possibly matching TRBD1 (5 bases). The germline V and J ends were trimmed by 3 bases and 6 bases, with 11 bases remaining between them. Germline assignment: CDR1 SEHNR and CDR2 FQNEAQ (reference sequence). The CDR3 runs 13 residues. In DNA, the CDR3 is TGTGCCAGCAGCTTCAAGGGGTACCCTGAAGCTTTCTTT. Amino acid sequence: CASSFKGYPEAFF.

The CDR3 reads CASSMTSGQPQHF. In nucleotides, the CDR3 is TGTGCCAGCAGTATGACCTCCGGGCAGCCCCAGCATTTT. The chain links TRBV12-3 or TRBV12-4 to TRBJ1-5, with D hard to call. There are 13 residues in the CDR3. V was clipped by 5 bases and J by 7 bases, with 12 bases between them.

The V call is TRBV2, the J call TRBJ2-1; tentative D call: TRBD1 (8 bases). Trimming took off 6 bases at V and 3 bases at J, with 15 bases between the two ends. The V gene's germline CDR1 is SNHLY and CDR2 FYNNEI. The CDR3 loop spans 15 amino acids. The CDR3 nucleotides are TGTGCCAGCAGGGGGGGGACAGGTGGCTACAATGAGCAGTTCTTC. It codes for CASRGGTGGYNEQFF. Using reference TRBV2 and TRBJ2-1 for the parts outside the CDR3, the full variable domain is EPEVTQTPSHQVTQMGQEVILRCVPISNHLYFYWYRQILGQKVEFLVSFYNNEISEKSEIFDDQFSVERPDGSNFTLKIRSTKLEDSAMYFCASRGGTGGYNEQFFGPGTRLTVL.

This rearrangement joins TRBV4-1 to TRBJ2-5, with D unclear. This CDR3 contains 14 residues. Trimming removed 5 bases at V and 2 bases at J, with 12 bases between. The germline V gene encodes CDR1 MGHRA and CDR2 YSYEKL. Written as DNA, the CDR3 is TGCGCCAGCAGCAGCCGAGATAATCAAGAGACCCAGTACTTC. Translation: CASSSRDNQETQYF.

V gene TRBV9 combines with J gene TRBJ2-5; 10 nucleotides line up with TRBD2. The CDR3 is made up of 15 amino acids. The V gene's germline CDR1 is SGDLS and CDR2 YYNGEE. V was clipped by 4 bases and J by 5 bases; unmatched bases: 8. This CDR3 is CASSLSGRARETQYF. In DNA, the CDR3 is TGTGCCAGCAGCCTGAGCGGGAGGGCCCGGGAGACCCAGTACTTC.

Only one count was recorded for this clone. The rearrangement links TRBV9 to TRBJ1-1; a weak D match, TRBD1 (5 bases). Germline V gene lookup returns CDR1 SGDLS and CDR2 YYNGEE. V lost 1 base and J lost 4, with 8 bases in between. The CDR3 runs 13 residues. This CDR3 reads CASSVQGSTEAFF. CDR3 sequence (DNA): TGTGCCAGCAGCGTACAGGGAAGCACTGAAGCTTTCTTT.

The chain carries TRBV7-8 and TRBJ1-4; 9 bases match TRBD1. The V segment lost 7 bases and the J segment 7 bases; nucleotides outside the gene matches: 7. This CDR3 is built from 14 residues. Germline V lookup: CDR1 SGHVS, CDR2 FQNEAQ. CDR3 residues: CASTLDRGGEKLFF. The CDR3 DNA is TGTGCCAGCACCTTGGACAGGGGAGGTGAAAAACTGTTTTTT.

The chain has TRBV20-1 and TRBJ1-4; D is uncertain. CDR1 is DFQATT, CDR2 SNEGSKA, per germline (reference sequence). The CDR3 spans 11 residues. V was cut by 3 bases and J by 7 bases, with 6 bases left in between. The CDR3 DNA reads TGCAGTGCTAGGGGCCTTGAAAAACTGTTTTTT. Residues: CSARGLEKLFF.

This chain uses TRBV5-1 with TRBJ2-3; D is uncertain. This CDR3 region has 13 residues. CDR1 SGHRS and CDR2 YFSETQ come from the germline V gene. The germline V and J ends were trimmed by 7 bases and 0 bases, with 9 bases remaining between them. The CDR3 loop reads CASCITSTDTQYF. For the CDR3, the DNA is TGCGCCAGCTGCATCACTAGCACAGATACGCAGTATTTT.

The chain has TRBV7-2 and TRBJ2-7, with TRBD1 matching over 7 bases. J lost 3 bases, V lost 2 bases, and 4 bases had no gene match. The length of the CDR3 is 14 residues. The germline V gene encodes CDR1 SGHTA and CDR2 FQGNSA. CDR3 region: CASSLSGTDYEQYF. CDR3 sequence (DNA): TGTGCCAGCAGCTTATCCGGGACAGACTACGAGCAGTACTTC.

This clone was seen a single time. V usage is TRBV27 and J usage is TRBJ1-5, with a possible D match to TRBD1 (5 bases). The CDR3 loop spans 14 amino acids. V was shortened by 6 bases and J by 7 bases, with 16 bases between the two germline ends. Germline CDR1 reads MNHEY; CDR2 reads SMNVEV (reference sequence). In DNA, the CDR3 is TGTGCCAGCAGCTCCTCGGGGGGAGGGCAGCCCCAGCATTTT. It yields the protein CASSSSGGGQPQHF.

This clone was recorded a few times. The chain is built from TRBV28 and TRBJ1-5; possibly TRBD1 for D (6 bases). Germline-derived CDR1 and CDR2 are MDHEN and SYDVKM. V lost 6 bases and J 7 bases, leaving 16 bases between the germline ends. CDR3 size: 14 residues. The CDR3 loop is CASRKQGPGQPQHF. The CDR3 bases are TGTGCCAGCAGAAAACAGGGTCCTGGACAGCCCCAGCATTTT.

The chain links TRBV5-1 to TRBJ1-2; D gene unclear. V was trimmed by 4 bases and J by 5 bases, leaving 12 bases between them. The CDR3 has 13 residues. Germline V gives CDR1 SGHRS, CDR2 YFSETQ. CDR3 sequence reads: CASSDAGPYGYTF. Written as DNA, the CDR3 is TGCGCCAGCAGCGACGCAGGCCCTTATGGCTACACCTTC.